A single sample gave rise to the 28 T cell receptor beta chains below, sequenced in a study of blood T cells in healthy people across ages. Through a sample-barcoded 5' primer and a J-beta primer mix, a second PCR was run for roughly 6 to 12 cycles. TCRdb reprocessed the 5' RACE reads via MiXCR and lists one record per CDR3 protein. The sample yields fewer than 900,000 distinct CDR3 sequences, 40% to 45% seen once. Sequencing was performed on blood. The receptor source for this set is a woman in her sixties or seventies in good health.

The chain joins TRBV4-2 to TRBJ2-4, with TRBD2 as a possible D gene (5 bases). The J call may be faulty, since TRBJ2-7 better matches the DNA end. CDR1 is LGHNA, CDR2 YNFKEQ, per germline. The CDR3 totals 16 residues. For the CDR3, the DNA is TGTGCCAGCAGCCAGAGCGCGAGCGGTAAAGGCTACGAGCAGTACTTC. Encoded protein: CASSQSASGKGYEQYF.

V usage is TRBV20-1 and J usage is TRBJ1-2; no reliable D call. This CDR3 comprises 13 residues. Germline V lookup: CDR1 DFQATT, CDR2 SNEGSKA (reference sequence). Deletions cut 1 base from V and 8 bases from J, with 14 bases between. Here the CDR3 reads CSARGKIPSGYTF. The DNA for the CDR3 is TGCAGTGCTAGAGGAAAGATCCCGTCGGGCTACACCTTC.

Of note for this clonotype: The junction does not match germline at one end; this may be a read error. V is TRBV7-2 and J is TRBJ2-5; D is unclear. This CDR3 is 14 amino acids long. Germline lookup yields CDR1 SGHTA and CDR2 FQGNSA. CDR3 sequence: CASSFPPRGEAQYF. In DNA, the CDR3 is TGTGCCAGCAGCTTCCCCCCCAGAGGAGAGGCCCAGTACTTC.

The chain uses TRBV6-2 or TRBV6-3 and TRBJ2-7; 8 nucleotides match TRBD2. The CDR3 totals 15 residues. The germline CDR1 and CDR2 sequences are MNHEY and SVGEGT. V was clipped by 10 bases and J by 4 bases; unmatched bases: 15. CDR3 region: CATRRTIAGSYEQYF. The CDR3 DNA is TGTGCCACCAGGAGAACGATAGCGGGATCTTACGAGCAGTACTTC.

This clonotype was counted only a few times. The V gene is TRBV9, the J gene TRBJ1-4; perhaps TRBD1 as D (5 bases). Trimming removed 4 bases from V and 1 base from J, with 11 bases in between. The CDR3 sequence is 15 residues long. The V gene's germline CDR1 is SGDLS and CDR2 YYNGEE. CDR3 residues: CASSPQGVTNEKLFF. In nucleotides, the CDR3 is TGTGCCAGCAGCCCTCAGGGTGTAACTAATGAAAAACTGTTTTTT.

CDR3 sequence reads: CASRRAETDRGTYEQYF. CDR3 DNA: TGTGCCAGCAGGCGAGCAGAAACGGACAGGGGAACCTACGAGCAGTACTTC. The V call is TRBV6-1, the J call TRBJ2-7; 9 bases are a match to TRBD1. With V trimmed by 6 bases and J by 2 bases, 14 bases remained unmatched. From germline, CDR1 is MNHNS and CDR2 SASEGT. CDR3 size: 17 residues.

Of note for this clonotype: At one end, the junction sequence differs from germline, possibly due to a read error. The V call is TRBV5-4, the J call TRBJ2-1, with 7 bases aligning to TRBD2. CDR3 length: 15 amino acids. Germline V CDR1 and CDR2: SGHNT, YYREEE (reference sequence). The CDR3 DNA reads TGTGCCGGCAGCTTGGCCGGGACTACGTACAATGAGCAGTTCTTC. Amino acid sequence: CAGSLAGTTYNEQFF. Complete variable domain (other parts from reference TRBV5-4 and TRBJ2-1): ETGVTQSPTHLIKTRGQQVTLRCSSQSGHNTVSWYQQALGQGPQFIFQYYREEENGRGNFPPRFSGLQFPNYSSELNVNALELDDSALYLCAGSLAGTTYNEQFFGPGTRLTVL.

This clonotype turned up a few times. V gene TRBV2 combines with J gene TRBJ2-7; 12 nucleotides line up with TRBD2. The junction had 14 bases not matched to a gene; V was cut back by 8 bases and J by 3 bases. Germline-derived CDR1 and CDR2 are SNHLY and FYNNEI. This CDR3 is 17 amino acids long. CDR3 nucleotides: TGTGCCAGCGGAGGGGGACTAGCGGGTTTCCTGAACTACGAGCAGTACTTC. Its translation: CASGGGLAGFLNYEQYF. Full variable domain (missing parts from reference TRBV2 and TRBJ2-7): EPEVTQTPSHQVTQMGQEVILRCVPISNHLYFYWYRQILGQKVEFLVSFYNNEISEKSEIFDDQFSVERPDGSNFTLKIRSTKLEDSAMYFCASGGGLAGFLNYEQYFGPGTRLTVT.

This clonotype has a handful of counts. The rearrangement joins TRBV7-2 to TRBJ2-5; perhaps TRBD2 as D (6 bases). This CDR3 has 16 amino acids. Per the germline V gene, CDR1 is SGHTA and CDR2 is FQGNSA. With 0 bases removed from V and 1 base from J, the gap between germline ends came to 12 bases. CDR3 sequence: CASSLAGSGIQETQYF. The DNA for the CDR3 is TGTGCCAGCAGCTTAGCGGGTAGCGGAATCCAAGAGACCCAGTACTTC.

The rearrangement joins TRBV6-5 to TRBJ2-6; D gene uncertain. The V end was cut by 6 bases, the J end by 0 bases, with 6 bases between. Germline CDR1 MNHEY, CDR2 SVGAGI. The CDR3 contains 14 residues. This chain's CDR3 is CASSRLSGANVLTF. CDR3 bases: TGTGCCAGCAGCAGGCTCTCTGGGGCCAACGTCCTGACTTTC.

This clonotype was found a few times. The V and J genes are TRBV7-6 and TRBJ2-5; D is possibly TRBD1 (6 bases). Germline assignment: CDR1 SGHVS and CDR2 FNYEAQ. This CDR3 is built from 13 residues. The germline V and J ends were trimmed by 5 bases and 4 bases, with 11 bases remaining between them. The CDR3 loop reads CASSHRVLETQYF. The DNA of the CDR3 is TGTGCCAGCAGCCACAGGGTCCTAGAGACCCAGTACTTC.

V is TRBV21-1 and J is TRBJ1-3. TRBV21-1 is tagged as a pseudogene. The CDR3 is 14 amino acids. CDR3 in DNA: TGTGCCAGCTCAGTCCGGGTACTGAGAAACACCATATATTTT. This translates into CASSVRVLRNTIYF.

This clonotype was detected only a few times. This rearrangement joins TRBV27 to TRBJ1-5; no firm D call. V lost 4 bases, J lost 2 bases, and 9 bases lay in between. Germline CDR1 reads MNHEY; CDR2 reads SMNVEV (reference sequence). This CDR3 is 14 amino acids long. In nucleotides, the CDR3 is TGTGCCAGCAGTTATGACGGACGCAATCAGCCCCAGCATTTT. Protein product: CASSYDGRNQPQHF.

CDR3 residues: CSARGTVWQPQHF. The CDR3 DNA is TGCAGTGCTAGGGGGACGGTTTGGCAGCCCCAGCATTTT. The chain has TRBV20-1 and TRBJ1-5; possibly TRBD1 for D (5 bases). The germline gives CDR1 DFQATT, CDR2 SNEGSKA (reference sequence). The length of the CDR3 is 13 residues. Trimming left V 3 bases short and J 7 bases short, with 13 bases between.

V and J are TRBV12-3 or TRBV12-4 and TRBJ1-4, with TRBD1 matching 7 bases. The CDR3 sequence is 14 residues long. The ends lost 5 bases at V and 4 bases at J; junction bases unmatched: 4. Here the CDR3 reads CASSATGVNEKLFF. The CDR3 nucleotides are TGTGCCAGCAGTGCTACAGGGGTTAATGAAAAACTGTTTTTT.

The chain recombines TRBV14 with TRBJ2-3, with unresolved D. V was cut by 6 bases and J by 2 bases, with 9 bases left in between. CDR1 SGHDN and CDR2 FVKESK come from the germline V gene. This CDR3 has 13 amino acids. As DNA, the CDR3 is TGTGCCAGCAGGGGATACGACACAGATACGCAGTATTTT. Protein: CASRGYDTDTQYF.

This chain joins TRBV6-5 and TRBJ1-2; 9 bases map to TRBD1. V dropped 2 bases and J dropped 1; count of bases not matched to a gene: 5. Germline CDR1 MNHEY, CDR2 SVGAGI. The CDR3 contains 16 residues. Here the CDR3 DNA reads TGTGCCAGCAGTTACGGGACAGGGTTCCTTAACTATGGCTACACCTTC. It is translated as CASSYGTGFLNYGYTF.

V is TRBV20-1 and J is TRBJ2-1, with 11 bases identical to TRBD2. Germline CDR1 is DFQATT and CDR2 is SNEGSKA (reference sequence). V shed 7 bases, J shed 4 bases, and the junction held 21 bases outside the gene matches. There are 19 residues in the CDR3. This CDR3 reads CSVGSGEALAGGGYNEQFF. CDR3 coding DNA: TGCAGTGTCGGTAGTGGGGAGGCGCTAGCGGGAGGAGGGTACAATGAGCAGTTCTTC.

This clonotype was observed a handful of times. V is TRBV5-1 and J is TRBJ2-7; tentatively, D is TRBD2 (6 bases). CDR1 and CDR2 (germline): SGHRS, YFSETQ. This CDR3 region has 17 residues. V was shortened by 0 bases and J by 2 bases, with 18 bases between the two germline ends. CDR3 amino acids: CASSLAWGVRSAYEQYF. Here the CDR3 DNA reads TGCGCCAGCAGCTTGGCCTGGGGGGTAAGGAGCGCCTACGAGCAGTACTTC.

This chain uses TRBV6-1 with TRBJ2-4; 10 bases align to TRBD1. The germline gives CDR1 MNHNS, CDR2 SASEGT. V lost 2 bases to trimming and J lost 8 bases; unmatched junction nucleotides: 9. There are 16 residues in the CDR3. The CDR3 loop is CASSELRQGALDIQYF. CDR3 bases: TGTGCCAGCAGTGAACTTAGACAGGGGGCGCTGGACATTCAGTACTTC.

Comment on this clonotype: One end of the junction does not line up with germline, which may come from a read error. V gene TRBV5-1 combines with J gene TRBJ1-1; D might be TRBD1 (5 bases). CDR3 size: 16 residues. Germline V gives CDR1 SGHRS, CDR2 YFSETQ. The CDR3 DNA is TGCGCCAGCAGCTTGGCGATGGCAGGGCACGGAACTGAAGCTCTCTTT. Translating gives CASSLAMAGHGTEALF.

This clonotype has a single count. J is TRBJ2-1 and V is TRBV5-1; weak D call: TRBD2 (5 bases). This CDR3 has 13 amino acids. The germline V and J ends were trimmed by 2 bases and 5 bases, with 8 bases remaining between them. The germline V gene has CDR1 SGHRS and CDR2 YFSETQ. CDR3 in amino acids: CASSFEGDNEQFF. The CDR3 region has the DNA TGCGCCAGCAGCTTCGAGGGAGACAATGAGCAGTTCTTC.

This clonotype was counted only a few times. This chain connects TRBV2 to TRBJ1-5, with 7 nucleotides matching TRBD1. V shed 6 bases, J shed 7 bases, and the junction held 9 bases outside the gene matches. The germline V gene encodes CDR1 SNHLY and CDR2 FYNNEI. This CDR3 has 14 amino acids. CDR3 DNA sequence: TGTGCCAGCAGAGGGGACAGTGGGCCGCAGCCCCAGCATTTT. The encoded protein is CASRGDSGPQPQHF.

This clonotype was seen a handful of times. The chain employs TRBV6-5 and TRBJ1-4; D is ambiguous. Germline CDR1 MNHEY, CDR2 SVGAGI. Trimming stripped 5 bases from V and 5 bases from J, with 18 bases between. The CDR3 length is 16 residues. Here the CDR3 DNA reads TGTGCCAGCAGTCCCCTCGGGTTAAAATGGAATGAAAAACTGTTTTTT. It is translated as CASSPLGLKWNEKLFF.

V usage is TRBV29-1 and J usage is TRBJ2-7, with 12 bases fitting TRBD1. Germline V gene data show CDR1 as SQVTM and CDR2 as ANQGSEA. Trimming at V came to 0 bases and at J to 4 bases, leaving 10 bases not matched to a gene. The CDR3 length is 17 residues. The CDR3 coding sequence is TGCAGCGTTGAAGATGGGTCCGGGGACAGGGGGCTGTACGAGCAGTACTTC. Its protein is CSVEDGSGDRGLYEQYF.

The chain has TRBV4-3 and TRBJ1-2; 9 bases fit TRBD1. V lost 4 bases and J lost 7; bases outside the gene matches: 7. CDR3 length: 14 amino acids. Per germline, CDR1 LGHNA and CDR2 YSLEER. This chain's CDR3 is CASSLTGTGSGYTF. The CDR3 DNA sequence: TGCGCCAGCAGCCTAACCGGGACAGGGAGTGGCTACACCTTC.

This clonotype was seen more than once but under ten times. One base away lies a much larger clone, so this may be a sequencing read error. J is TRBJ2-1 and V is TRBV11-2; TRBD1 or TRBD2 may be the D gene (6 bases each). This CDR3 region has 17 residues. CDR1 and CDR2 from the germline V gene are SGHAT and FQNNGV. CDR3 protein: CAGSLGVGQGRNNEQFF. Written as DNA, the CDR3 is TGTGCCGGCAGCTTAGGGGTCGGGCAGGGGAGGAACAATGAGCAGTTCTTC.

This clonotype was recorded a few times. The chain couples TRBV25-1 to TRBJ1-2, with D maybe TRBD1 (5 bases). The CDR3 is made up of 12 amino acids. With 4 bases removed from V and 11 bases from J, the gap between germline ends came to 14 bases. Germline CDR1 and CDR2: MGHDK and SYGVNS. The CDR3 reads CASSVSTVGYTF. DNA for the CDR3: TGTGCCAGCAGTGTTTCGACAGTAGGTTACACCTTC.